There are a few counts of the clone carrying this TCR beta chain. What it binds is not known. This sample is drawn from a study of cytomegalovirus exposure and HLA in healthy donors. Broader study findings: Across donors, sequencing depth was assumed by presence/absence analyses to be roughly uniform. The records held CMV serostatus as the only immune exposure information.

This PCR relied on a set of 60 Vbeta primers and 13 Jbeta primers. Libraries were prepared by immunoSEQ multiplex PCR; TCRdb keeps only in-frame clonotypes and omits some of them. The sample includes about 160,000 clones, less than 90% of them seen just once. CDR3 length: 15 residues. CDR1 and CDR2 from the germline V gene are LNHDA and SQIVND (reference sequence). Germline trimming cut 1 base from V and 3 bases from J; bases unmatched to any gene: 2. The sequenced material came from PBMCs. This rearrangement joins TRBV19 to TRBJ2-1; 8 bases are a match to TRBD1. The sequence was collected from a male donor in good health and CMV-seropositive. The CDR3 spells CASSIGTGSYNEQFF. The DNA for the CDR3 is TGTGCCAGTAGTATAGGGACAGGGAGCTACAATGAGCAGTTCTTC.